The 8 T cell receptor beta chains reported below all come from one sample, sequenced in a study of T cell clonotyping in hematopoietic cell transplantation. Time point in this sample: recipient sample about 28 days before transplant, after cytoreduction. Profiling relied on immunoSEQ multiplex PCR, and the TCRdb table lists in-frame clones only, not all of them. This sample has 25,000 to 30,000 clones, with 93% found just once. The specimen comprised peripheral blood mononuclear cells, sampled before stem cell transplant. The receptors derive from a man aged 45-65 years with acute myeloid leukemia. Some clones in this sample may be carry-over from other donors' samples.

V usage is TRBV6-5 and J usage is TRBJ2-5; a possible D gene is TRBD2 (5 bases). The CDR3 extends over 11 amino acids. Germline V gives CDR1 MNHEY, CDR2 SVGAGI. V was cut by 7 bases and J by 5 bases, with 8 bases left in between. This CDR3 reads CASIRGETQYF. The CDR3 DNA is TGTGCCAGCATTCGAGGGGAGACCCAGTACTTC.

The rearrangement links TRBV7-6 to TRBJ1-6; TRBD1 is a possible D gene (6 bases). The germline CDR1 and CDR2 sequences are SGHVS and FNYEAQ. Deletions cut 0 bases from V and 6 bases from J, with 9 bases between. The CDR3 length is 15 residues. This CDR3 is CASSLASGANSPLHF. CDR3 coding DNA: TGTGCCAGCAGCTTAGCGTCAGGGGCTAATTCACCCCTCCACTTT.

The table lists this clone with a count of one. The chain combines TRBV29-1 with TRBJ1-1; 9 nucleotides match TRBD1. From germline, CDR1 is SQVTM and CDR2 ANQGSEA. V was clipped by 5 bases and J by 0 bases; unmatched bases: 16. The CDR3 contains 18 residues. This CDR3 is CSVFLQDRGTWVNTEAFF. Here the CDR3 DNA reads TGCAGCGTTTTCCTTCAGGACAGGGGAACTTGGGTGAACACTGAAGCTTTCTTT.

The table lists this clone with a count of one. The CDR3 region is CASSFPTGLGEEQYF. In DNA, the CDR3 is TGTGCCAGCAGCTTTCCGACAGGGTTGGGAGAGGAGCAGTACTTC. The J gene is TRBJ2-7, the V gene TRBV13; 7 positions agree with TRBD1. Germline V gene data show CDR1 as PRHDT and CDR2 as FYEKMQ (reference sequence). CDR3 size: 15 residues. Unmatched junction bases numbered 12, after V lost 3 bases and J lost 7 bases.

The rearrangement links TRBV28 to TRBJ2-7, with D uncertain. Between the trimmed V and J ends, which lost 7 bases and 2 bases, there was a span of 12 bases. Germline CDR1 and CDR2: MDHEN and SYDVKM. The CDR3 is made up of 13 amino acids. CDR3: CASTPVATYEQYF. The CDR3, as DNA: TGTGCCAGCACCCCGGTCGCTACCTACGAGCAGTACTTC.

The J gene is TRBJ1-1, the V gene TRBV28; a possible D gene is TRBD1 (5 bases). Germline assignment: CDR1 MDHEN and CDR2 SYDVKM. The CDR3 has 15 residues. V was trimmed by 10 bases and J by 4 bases, leaving 22 bases between them. The CDR3 nucleotides read TGTGCCAACTCCCCCGCGCAGGGACCGGGCACTGAAGCTTTCTTT. Protein: CANSPAQGPGTEAFF.

CDR3 region: CASTRGGSDTQYF. CDR3 bases: TGTGCCAGCACCCGAGGGGGATCAGATACGCAGTATTTT. This rearrangement joins TRBV14 to TRBJ2-3; D possibly corresponds to TRBD1 (6 bases). Trimming pared 7 bases from V and 4 bases from J, leaving 12 bases between. The germline gives CDR1 SGHDN, CDR2 FVKESK. The CDR3 sequence is 13 residues long.

V usage is TRBV7-2 and J usage is TRBJ2-7; unclear D gene. The germline V gene has CDR1 SGHTA and CDR2 FQGNSA. Trimming cost V 5 bases and J 4 bases, with 6 bases left between them. CDR3 size: 11 residues. The CDR3 spells CASSRGYEQYF. The CDR3 nucleotides read TGTGCCAGCAGCCGAGGTTACGAGCAGTACTTC.